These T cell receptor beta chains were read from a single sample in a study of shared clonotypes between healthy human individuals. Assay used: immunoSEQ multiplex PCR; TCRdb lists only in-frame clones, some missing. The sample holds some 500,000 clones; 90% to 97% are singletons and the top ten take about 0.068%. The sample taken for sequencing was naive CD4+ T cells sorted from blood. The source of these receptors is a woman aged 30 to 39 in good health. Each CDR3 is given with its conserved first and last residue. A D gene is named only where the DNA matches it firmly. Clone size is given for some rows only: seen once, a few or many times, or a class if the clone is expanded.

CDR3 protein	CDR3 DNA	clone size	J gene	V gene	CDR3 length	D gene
CASSFGGETQYF	TGTGCCAGCAGCTTCGGGGGGGAGACCCAGTACTTC	-	TRBJ2-5	TRBV7-9	12	TRBD2
CAWSANTDTQYF	TGTGCCTGGAGCGCCAATACAGATACGCAGTATTTT	-	TRBJ2-3	TRBV30	12	-
CSASPSYEQYF	TGCAGTGCTAGCCCATCTTACGAGCAGTACTTC	-	TRBJ2-7	TRBV20-1	11	-
CAISDRLEYNEQFF	TGTGCCATCAGTGATAGACTAGAGTACAATGAGCAGTTCTTC	-	TRBJ2-1	TRBV10-3	14	-
CATGLVLETQYF	TGTGCCACAGGACTAGTCCTGGAGACCCAGTACTTC	-	TRBJ2-5	TRBV6-6	12	TRBD2
CASIIVEGVYEQYF	TGTGCCAGCATTATCGTAGAGGGGGTCTACGAGCAGTACTTC	-	TRBJ2-7	TRBV6-1	14	-
CASSKVVQGNTEAFF	TGTGCCAGCAGTAAGGTGGTTCAGGGGAACACTGAAGCTTTCTTT	-	TRBJ1-1	TRBV27	15	-
CASSLLAGGGQTQYF	TGTGCCAGCAGCTTATTAGCGGGAGGGGGACAGACCCAGTACTTC	-	TRBJ2-5	TRBV7-8	15	TRBD2
CASSTFPNEQFF	TGTGCCAGCAGCACCTTCCCCAATGAGCAGTTCTTC	-	TRBJ2-1	TRBV28	12	-
CASSSAGGLDEQYF	TGTGCCAGCAGTTCAGCGGGAGGTCTCGACGAGCAGTACTTC	-	TRBJ2-7	TRBV28	14	TRBD2
CATYRNYGYTF	TGTGCCACCTACAGAAACTATGGCTACACCTTC	-	TRBJ1-2	TRBV2	11	-
CASSEGTSGNNEQFF	TGTGCCAGCAGTGAAGGGACTAGCGGGAACAATGAGCAGTTCTTC	-	TRBJ2-1	TRBV6-1	15	TRBD2
CASSLRDNLETQYF	TGTGCCAGCAGCTTAAGGGACAACCTAGAGACCCAGTACTTC	-	TRBJ2-5	TRBV7-9	14	-
CASSYARGAAETQYF	TGTGCCAGCAGCTATGCAAGGGGCGCAGCAGAGACCCAGTACTTC	-	TRBJ2-5	TRBV5-6	15	-
CASSHGLLTPGYTF	TGTGCCAGCAGCCACGGGCTCTTAACCCCTGGCTACACCTTC	-	TRBJ1-2	TRBV5-6	14	-
CASSLGSDTEAFF	TGTGCCAGCAGCTTGGGGTCGGACACTGAAGCTTTCTTT	-	TRBJ1-1	TRBV11-3	13	-
CASSLYRGDAKNIQYF	TGTGCCAGCAGTTTGTACCGTGGGGATGCCAAAAACATTCAGTACTTC	once	TRBJ2-4	TRBV27	16	-
CASSLAADAEAFF	TGTGCCAGCAGCTTAGCGGCGGACGCGGAAGCTTTCTTT	-	TRBJ1-1	TRBV7-9	13	-
CASKNGGNRNYGYTF	TGTGCCAGTAAGAACGGCGGTAATCGTAACTATGGCTACACCTTC	once	TRBJ1-2	TRBV19	15	-
CASRIDIGSGRRGYTF	TGTGCCAGCAGAATTGACATTGGGTCAGGGAGACGTGGCTACACCTTC	-	TRBJ1-2	TRBV5-4	16	-